Shown below are 8 T cell receptor beta chains from a single sample sequenced in a study of beta chain features in type 1 diabetes (dated by TCRdb to between 2018 and 2020). Libraries came from the immunoSEQ multiplex PCR assay. The High Capacity cDNA Reverse Transcription Kit was used to reverse transcribe all of the isolated RNA, meaning that expressed TCRB transcripts were what got sequenced. The source is immuneACCESS, and TCRdb retained only in-frame sequences with V and J called. Part of the clones is not carried over; for the studies checked, unresolved V genes explain less than half of this, and the remainder is unexplained. The sample contains some 44,000 clones, about half of them found a single time. Clones ranked in the top ten supply roughly 2% of the sample. Sequencing was carried out using Tregs from blood. The cell subset or site label corresponds to: regulatory CD4+ T cells. The receptors shown here come from a woman aged 18-35 years in good health.

In this sample, this clone turned up a few times. The V and J genes are TRBV6-5 and TRBJ1-1; no reliable D call. V was cut by 5 bases and J by 8 bases, with 12 bases left in between. Germline CDR1 MNHEY, CDR2 SVGAGI. The CDR3 runs to 12 residues. The CDR3 loop reads CASSRLGREAFF. For the CDR3, the DNA is TGTGCCAGCAGTCGGTTGGGCAGAGAAGCTTTCTTT.

This chain uses TRBV2 with TRBJ2-7; TRBD2 is a possible D gene (5 bases). The V gene lost 7 bases and the J gene lost 3 bases, with 16 bases spanning the gap. This CDR3 has 14 amino acids. Germline CDR1 reads SNHLY; CDR2 reads FYNNEI. The CDR3 nucleotides read TGTGCCAGCACTCGTCTCGGGGAGTACTACGAGCAGTACTTC. It encodes CASTRLGEYYEQYF.

The J gene is TRBJ1-2, the V gene TRBV6-5, with D perhaps TRBD1 (6 bases). Germline V gene data show CDR1 as MNHEY and CDR2 as SVGAGI. Trimming took 0 bases from V and 7 from J, leaving 12 bases between them. This CDR3 contains 14 residues. The CDR3 is CASSYSTGSGGYTF. The CDR3 DNA reads TGTGCCAGCAGTTACTCTACAGGGTCCGGTGGCTACACCTTC.

The J gene is TRBJ2-3, the V gene TRBV14; TRBD2 is a possible D gene (5 bases). Trimming removed 1 base at V and 2 bases at J, with 16 bases between. This CDR3 is 17 amino acids long. Germline V gives CDR1 SGHDN, CDR2 FVKESK. The CDR3 coding sequence is TGTGCCAGCAGCCAAGTTGTAGGGAGATTTTCCACAGATACGCAGTATTTT. As protein: CASSQVVGRFSTDTQYF.

This clone has more than one count but fewer than ten. The J gene is TRBJ2-6, the V gene TRBV7-6, with D hard to call. V shed 5 bases and J shed 0 bases, with 5 bases lying between them. Germline CDR1 SGHVS, CDR2 FNYEAQ. The CDR3 extends over 14 amino acids. DNA for the CDR3: TGTGCCAGCAGCCCCAGCTCTGGGGCCAACGTCCTGACTTTC. It yields the protein CASSPSSGANVLTF. Based on the CDR3 plus reference TRBV7-6 and TRBJ2-6, the full variable domain is GAGVSQSPRYKVTKRGQDVALRCDPISGHVSLYWYRQALGQGPEFLTYFNYEAQQDKSGLPNDRFSAERPEGSISTLTIQRTEQRDSAMYRCASSPSSGANVLTFGAGSRLTVL.

V is TRBV5-1 and J is TRBJ2-2, with no clear D. Trimming removed 4 bases from V and 5 bases from J, with 12 bases in between. CDR1 is SGHRS and CDR2 is YFSETQ in the germline V gene. There are 14 residues in the CDR3. The CDR3 here is CASSVGQATGELFF. The CDR3 DNA sequence: TGCGCCAGCAGCGTAGGTCAGGCGACCGGGGAGCTGTTTTTT.

V is TRBV5-4 and J is TRBJ2-3, with TRBD1 as a possible D gene (6 bases). V lost 4 bases and J 6 bases, leaving 18 bases between the germline ends. The germline gives CDR1 SGHNT, CDR2 YYREEE (reference sequence). The CDR3 contains 15 residues. CDR3 protein: CASSQGRTSSDTQYF. The DNA for the CDR3 is TGTGCCAGCAGCCAGGGGCGGACCAGTTCGGATACGCAGTATTTT.

In its sample, this clone was seen a few times. This chain joins TRBV19 and TRBJ2-1, with TRBD2 matching over 13 bases. Germline CDR1 is LNHDA and CDR2 is SQIVND (reference sequence). The CDR3 totals 15 residues. V gave up 3 bases and J gave up 13 bases; unmatched junction bases: 9. Here the CDR3 DNA reads TGTGCCAGTAGTATCTTTGGACTAGCGGGAGTGGTTCAGTTCTTC. Translating gives CASSIFGLAGVVQFF.